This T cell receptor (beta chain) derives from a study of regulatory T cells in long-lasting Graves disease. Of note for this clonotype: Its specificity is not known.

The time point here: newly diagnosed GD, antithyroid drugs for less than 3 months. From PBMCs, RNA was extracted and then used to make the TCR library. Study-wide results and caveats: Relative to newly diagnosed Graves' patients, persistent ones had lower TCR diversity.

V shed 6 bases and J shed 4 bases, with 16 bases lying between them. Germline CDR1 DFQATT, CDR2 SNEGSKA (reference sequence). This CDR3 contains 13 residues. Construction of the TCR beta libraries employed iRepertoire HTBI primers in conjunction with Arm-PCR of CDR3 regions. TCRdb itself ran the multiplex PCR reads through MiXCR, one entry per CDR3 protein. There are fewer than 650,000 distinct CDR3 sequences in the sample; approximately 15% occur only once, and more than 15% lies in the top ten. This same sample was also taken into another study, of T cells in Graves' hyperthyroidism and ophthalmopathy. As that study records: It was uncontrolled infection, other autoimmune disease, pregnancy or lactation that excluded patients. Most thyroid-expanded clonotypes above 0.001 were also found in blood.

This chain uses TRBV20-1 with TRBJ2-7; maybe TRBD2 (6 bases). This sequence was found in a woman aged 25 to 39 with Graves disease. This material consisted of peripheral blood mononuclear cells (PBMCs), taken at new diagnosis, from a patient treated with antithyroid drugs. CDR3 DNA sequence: TGCAGTGCCCGGCGGGACGGACCTTACGAGCAGTACTTC. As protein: CSARRDGPYEQYF.